The 3 T cell receptor beta chains listed next were all sequenced from one sample in a study of blood T cell repertoires in COVID-19. Sequencing was performed with immunoSEQ multiplex PCR; in TCRdb, only in-frame clones are kept and a portion is missing. The repertoire holds 250,000 to 400,000 clones, under 90% seen once, with roughly 2.9% in the top ten. Sequencing input: peripheral blood. The source of these receptors is a woman aged 30 to 39 with COVID-19, enrolled during active disease.

The chain joins TRBV12-3 or TRBV12-4 to TRBJ1-2; TRBD1 is a possible D gene (5 bases). The CDR3 runs to 12 residues. V lost 4 bases and J 8 bases, leaving 11 bases between the germline ends. DNA of the CDR3: TGTGCCAGCAGTTGGACACCAGGAGGCTACACCTTC. Residues: CASSWTPGGYTF.

The rearrangement joins TRBV18 to TRBJ2-7; 9 bases map to TRBD2. This CDR3 contains 16 residues. In germline, CDR1 is KGHSH, CDR2 LQKENI. J gave up 6 bases and V 0 bases, and 9 bases lay outside the gene matches. The CDR3 reads CASSPPAGGGRGEQYF. In DNA form, the CDR3 reads TGTGCCAGCTCACCACCGGCCGGGGGCGGGAGGGGCGAGCAGTACTTC. Full variable domain (outside the CDR3, taken from reference TRBV18 and TRBJ2-7): NAGVMQNPRHLVRRRGQEARLRCSPMKGHSHVYWYRQLPEEGLKFMVYLQKENIIDESGMPKERFSAEFPKEGPSILRIQQVVRGDSAAYFCASSPPAGGGRGEQYFGPGTRLTVT.

The V gene is TRBV19, the J gene TRBJ1-2; D is undetermined. Germline CDR1 and CDR2: LNHDA and SQIVND (reference sequence). Trimming left V 3 bases short and J 6 bases short, with 11 bases between. This CDR3 has 13 residues. CDR3 loop: CASSILVGDGYTF. CDR3 nucleotide sequence: TGTGCCAGTAGTATTCTGGTGGGCGATGGCTACACCTTC.